These 28 T cell receptor beta chains originate from one sample sequenced in a study of cytomegalovirus exposure and HLA in healthy donors. With 60 Vbeta and 13 Jbeta primers, the PCR was carried out. The repertoire was sequenced with immunoSEQ multiplex PCR; TCRdb's copy has only in-frame clones and lacks some. The sample yields fewer than 200,000 clones, approximately 86% seen once. Sequences were obtained from PBMCs. The receptors derive from a male donor in good health and CMV-seronegative.

The count of this clone is one. This chain joins TRBV29-1 and TRBJ1-1, with D perhaps TRBD1 (6 bases). V dropped 8 bases and J dropped 0 bases, with 22 bases sitting between them. This CDR3 comprises 16 residues. Germline lookup yields CDR1 SQVTM and CDR2 ANQGSEA. The CDR3 nucleotides are TGCAGCACCCCGGGACATTTTAAAAGCATGAACACTGAAGCTTTCTTT. This translates into CSTPGHFKSMNTEAFF. Variable domain in full (rest from reference TRBV29-1 and TRBJ1-1): SAVISQKPSRDICQRGTSLTIQCQVDSQVTMMFWYRQQPGQSLTLIATANQGSEATYESGFVIDKFPISRPNLTFSTLTVSNMSPEDSSIYLCSTPGHFKSMNTEAFFGQGTRLTVV.

This clone was observed a few times. This chain uses TRBV2 with TRBJ2-2; weak D call: TRBD2 (5 bases). Germline loops: CDR1 SNHLY, CDR2 FYNNEI. The V gene lost 6 bases and the J gene lost 3 bases, with 11 bases spanning the gap. The CDR3 sequence is 14 residues long. DNA of the CDR3: TGTGCCAGCAGAGCGAACGGGGACACCGGGGAGCTGTTTTTT. Translated: CASRANGDTGELFF. Combining the CDR3 with reference TRBV2 and TRBJ2-2 gives the whole variable domain EPEVTQTPSHQVTQMGQEVILRCVPISNHLYFYWYRQILGQKVEFLVSFYNNEISEKSEIFDDQFSVERPDGSNFTLKIRSTKLEDSAMYFCASRANGDTGELFFGEGSRLTVL.

This chain connects TRBV9 to TRBJ2-7; the match to TRBD2 covers 11 bases. The junction had 4 bases not matched to a gene; V was cut back by 4 bases and J by 4 bases. Germline-derived CDR1 and CDR2 are SGDLS and YYNGEE. The CDR3 is 14 amino acids. CDR3 coding DNA: TGTGCCAGCAGCCCCCGGACTAGCGGGTACGAGCAGTACTTC. This codes for CASSPRTSGYEQYF.

The rearrangement links TRBV7-9 to TRBJ1-5; 8 bases align to TRBD1. V was pared by 1 base and J by 5 bases, with 4 bases of the junction left unmatched. The CDR3 has 15 residues. Germline V gene lookup returns CDR1 SEHNR and CDR2 FQNEAQ (reference sequence). CDR3 coding DNA: TGTGCCAGCAGCTTAGACAGGGGGGTCGATCAGCCCCAGCATTTT. Translation: CASSLDRGVDQPQHF. Full variable domain (outside the CDR3, taken from reference TRBV7-9 and TRBJ1-5): DTGVSQNPRHKITKRGQNVTFRCDPISEHNRLYWYRQTLGQGPEFLTYFQNEAQLEKSRLLSDRFSAERPKGSFSTLEIQRTEQGDSAMYLCASSLDRGVDQPQHFGDGTRLSIL.

The gene calls are TRBV27 and TRBJ2-7, with 9 bases matching TRBD2. Germline assignment: CDR1 MNHEY and CDR2 SMNVEV (reference sequence). The junction had 16 bases not matched to a gene; V was cut back by 7 bases and J by 3 bases. CDR3 length: 17 residues. The CDR3 DNA reads as TGTGCCAGCACCCCGTTTCCCAAATCTAGCGGGATCTACGAGCAGTACTTC. It yields the protein CASTPFPKSSGIYEQYF.

This chain connects TRBV25-1 to TRBJ2-7, with D perhaps TRBD1 (7 bases). The germline CDR1 and CDR2 sequences are MGHDK and SYGVNS. The CDR3 length is 16 residues. The germline V and J ends were trimmed by 4 bases and 4 bases, with 20 bases remaining between them. CDR3 region: CASSGPEETGRYEQYF. CDR3 DNA: TGTGCCAGCAGTGGACCGGAGGAGACAGGGAGGTACGAGCAGTACTTC.

The chain carries TRBV5-4 and TRBJ2-7; possibly TRBD1 for D (5 bases). The CDR3 spans 15 residues. The V gene's germline CDR1 is SGHNT and CDR2 YYREEE (reference sequence). V was shortened by 4 bases and J by 3 bases, with 17 bases between the two germline ends. In DNA, the CDR3 is TGTGCCAGCAGCCATAGGGGCACGGCGTTCTACGAGCAGTACTTC. The encoded protein is CASSHRGTAFYEQYF.

This clone is a singleton in its sample. The chain joins TRBV28 to TRBJ2-7, with TRBD2 identical over 8 bases. Germline-derived CDR1 and CDR2 are MDHEN and SYDVKM. V lost 6 bases, J lost 0 bases, and 10 bases stayed unmatched. This CDR3 spans 16 amino acids. The DNA for the CDR3 is TGTGCCAGCAGCCGCGCGGGGGGAGCGAGCTCCTACGAGCAGTACTTC. Its translation: CASSRAGGASSYEQYF.

The CDR3 is CASSLWGLAASYEQYF. CDR3 DNA sequence: TGTGCCAGCAGTTTATGGGGACTAGCAGCTAGCTACGAGCAGTACTTC. The chain has TRBV27 and TRBJ2-7; 9 nucleotides match TRBD2. The ends lost 1 base at V and 3 bases at J; junction bases unmatched: 7. The length of the CDR3 is 16 residues. Germline V gene lookup returns CDR1 MNHEY and CDR2 SMNVEV (reference sequence).

The CDR3 loop reads CASSVALATRYNEQFF. The CDR3, as DNA: TGTGCCAGCAGCGTAGCTCTAGCGACCCGTTACAATGAGCAGTTCTTC. The V and J genes are TRBV9 and TRBJ2-1; D may be TRBD2 (6 bases). Germline V gene data show CDR1 as SGDLS and CDR2 as YYNGEE. CDR3 length: 16 residues. V lost 0 bases to trimming and J lost 4 bases, with 14 bases between them.

The V call is TRBV9, the J call TRBJ2-2; TRBD1 matches at 9 bases. The junction had 10 bases not matched to a gene; V was cut back by 3 bases and J by 7 bases. The CDR3 spans 16 residues. Germline V gene lookup returns CDR1 SGDLS and CDR2 YYNGEE. In DNA, the CDR3 is TGTGCCAGCAGCGAGACATCCGGGACAGGGATCGGGGAGCTGTTTTTT. Residues: CASSETSGTGIGELFF.

The J gene is TRBJ2-1, the V gene TRBV27; a possible D gene is TRBD2 (6 bases). The CDR3 runs 17 residues. Germline loops: CDR1 MNHEY, CDR2 SMNVEV (reference sequence). V was clipped by 4 bases and J by 3 bases, with 19 bases between them. CDR3 DNA sequence: TGTGCCAGCAGTTGGGGGTCGGGGGAGGCCATCTACAATGAGCAGTTCTTC. It encodes CASSWGSGEAIYNEQFF.

V usage is TRBV29-1 and J usage is TRBJ2-7; tentatively, D is TRBD2 (6 bases). The CDR3 spans 16 residues. Trimming shortened V by 1 base and J by 3 bases, and 19 bases separated the two germline ends. The germline V gene encodes CDR1 SQVTM and CDR2 ANQGSEA. The DNA for the CDR3 is TGCAGCGTTGAAGGTATTCCGGCGGGACGCAACTACGAGCAGTACTTC. Residues: CSVEGIPAGRNYEQYF.

This chain uses TRBV5-6 with TRBJ2-5; 9 bases are shared with TRBD2. Germline V lookup: CDR1 SGHDT, CDR2 YYEEEE. V shed 0 bases and J 9 bases; nucleotides not matched to a gene: 9. The CDR3 extends over 15 amino acids. The CDR3 reads CASSLGAGGYGAQYF. The CDR3 coding sequence is TGTGCCAGCAGCTTGGGCGCGGGGGGGTACGGGGCCCAGTACTTC.

The chain combines TRBV30 with TRBJ2-2, with TRBD2 identical over 13 bases. This CDR3 region has 19 residues. Germline CDR1 GTSNPN, CDR2 SVGIG (reference sequence). V trimming: 0 bases; J trimming: 4 bases; junction bases outside the gene matches: 11. CDR3 sequence: CAWSVLRTSGSAGTGELFF. The CDR3 nucleotides read TGTGCCTGGAGTGTCCTGCGGACTAGCGGGAGCGCTGGCACCGGGGAGCTGTTTTTT.

This CDR3 is CSANRENEAFF. The CDR3 bases are TGCAGTGCCAACAGGGAGAATGAAGCTTTCTTT. The rearrangement links TRBV20-1 to TRBJ1-1; D is possibly TRBD1 (6 bases). Trimming took off 6 bases at V and 7 bases at J, with 12 bases between the two ends. The CDR3 is made up of 11 amino acids. Germline V gene data show CDR1 as DFQATT and CDR2 as SNEGSKA (reference sequence).

V gene TRBV9 combines with J gene TRBJ2-7, with a weak D call TRBD1 (5 bases). V gave up 3 bases and J gave up 4 bases, with 14 bases separating them. Germline V gives CDR1 SGDLS, CDR2 YYNGEE. CDR3 length: 14 amino acids. CDR3 protein: CASSARVSDYEQYF. Here the CDR3 DNA reads TGTGCCAGCAGCGCCAGGGTATCTGATTACGAGCAGTACTTC.

This chain connects TRBV5-1 to TRBJ2-1; 13 positions agree with TRBD2. Germline V gene lookup returns CDR1 SGHRS and CDR2 YFSETQ. J lost 5 bases, V lost 3 bases, and 8 bases had no gene match. CDR3 length: 17 residues. DNA of the CDR3: TGCGCCAGCAGCTGGGGGGGACTAGCGGGAAACCACAATGAGCAGTTCTTC. It yields the protein CASSWGGLAGNHNEQFF.

V is TRBV5-4 and J is TRBJ2-6; 13 bases are a match to TRBD2. The germline V gene has CDR1 SGHNT and CDR2 YYREEE (reference sequence). The trim removed 4 bases at V and 3 bases at J, leaving 4 bases unmatched. This CDR3 has 17 amino acids. In DNA form, the CDR3 reads TGTGCCAGCAGCCGGGGGACTAGCGGGGTTGGGGCCAACGTCCTGACTTTC. Translating it yields CASSRGTSGVGANVLTF.

The rearrangement links TRBV11-2 to TRBJ2-1, with 8 bases that match TRBD2. V lost 5 bases to trimming and J lost 4 bases; unmatched junction nucleotides: 7. This CDR3 region has 15 residues. Germline V gives CDR1 SGHAT, CDR2 FQNNGV. CDR3 region: CASSTGTRHYNEQFF. The CDR3 coding sequence is TGTGCCAGCAGCACCGGGACTAGACATTACAATGAGCAGTTCTTC.

The chain employs TRBV2 and TRBJ2-1, with 7 bases identical to TRBD2. Germline loops: CDR1 SNHLY, CDR2 FYNNEI. With 6 bases clipped from V and 1 base from J, the junction kept 9 bases outside the gene matches. The CDR3 length is 16 residues. DNA of the CDR3: TGTGCCAGCAGGGCCGAACGGGGGGTGTCCTACAATGAGCAGTTCTTC. Protein sequence: CASRAERGVSYNEQFF.

This sequence joins TRBV30 and TRBJ1-3, with TRBD1 identical over 9 bases. V dropped 0 bases and J dropped 4; count of bases not matched to a gene: 13. This CDR3 is 18 amino acids long. Germline V gene data show CDR1 as GTSNPN and CDR2 as SVGIG (reference sequence). CDR3 DNA sequence: TGTGCCTGGAGTGTATACGTCCTGACAGGGGGTAAAGGAAACACCATATATTTT. This translates into CAWSVYVLTGGKGNTIYF.

CDR3 DNA: TGTGCCAGTAGTATTGCCTATCAGGGGGGCGAGCAGTACTTC. Amino acid sequence: CASSIAYQGGEQYF. The rearrangement uses TRBV19 and TRBJ2-7, with D possibly matching TRBD1 (7 bases). The CDR3 extends over 14 amino acids. V lost 3 bases and J 6 bases, leaving 15 bases between the germline ends. Germline CDR1 LNHDA, CDR2 SQIVND (reference sequence).

This clone was counted between two and nine times. This rearrangement joins TRBV25-1 to TRBJ2-3; tentatively, D is TRBD1 (6 bases). The CDR3 is 16 amino acids. Germline V gives CDR1 MGHDK, CDR2 SYGVNS. V lost 5 bases and J lost 1, with 16 bases in between. This CDR3 is CASSPGQTLGTDTQYF. CDR3 DNA sequence: TGTGCCAGCAGTCCAGGACAGACACTCGGCACAGATACGCAGTATTTT.

The chain combines TRBV4-2 with TRBJ2-1; D call uncertain. Trimming shortened V by 5 bases and J by 7 bases, and 9 bases separated the two germline ends. The CDR3 length is 12 residues. Per the germline V gene, CDR1 is LGHNA and CDR2 is YNFKEQ. CDR3 nucleotides: TGTGCCAGCAGCAGCCTTATAAATGAGCAGTTCTTC. Translation: CASSSLINEQFF.

V is TRBV5-5 and J is TRBJ1-2; 8 nucleotides match TRBD1. V lost 4 bases and J lost 7; bases outside the gene matches: 15. Germline assignment: CDR1 SGHKS and CDR2 YYEKEE (reference sequence). The CDR3 is 16 amino acids. The CDR3, as DNA: TGTGCCAGCAGCCTACTGACAGGGGCCAACCAGGGTGGCTACACCTTC. Translated, it gives CASSLLTGANQGGYTF.

The chain has TRBV9 and TRBJ1-1, with 8 bases fitting TRBD1. J was trimmed by 3 bases and V by 2 bases; bases with no gene match: 15. The CDR3 runs 18 residues. Germline V gene sequence: CDR1 SGDLS, CDR2 YYNGEE. In DNA form, the CDR3 reads TGTGCCAGCAGCGTCTCCACCGACAAGACAGGGGCCTACACTGAAGCTTTCTTT. Protein product: CASSVSTDKTGAYTEAFF.

The J gene is TRBJ1-2, the V gene TRBV5-6; a possible D gene is TRBD1 (5 bases). The CDR3 sequence is 16 residues long. Germline assignment: CDR1 SGHDT and CDR2 YYEEEE. V was clipped by 0 bases and J by 7 bases, with 19 bases between them. The CDR3 region is CASSLGPSSQGGGYTF. As DNA, the CDR3 is TGTGCCAGCAGCTTGGGCCCGTCCTCTCAGGGTGGTGGCTACACCTTC.